This T cell receptor (beta chain) was sequenced during a study of tumor-infiltrating lymphocytes in localized non-small cell lung cancer. Study observations and caveats: Technical variation could not be separated from intratumor heterogeneity here. TCR sequencing covered a subset of patients with enough tissue.

Note on this clone: What it recognizes is unknown.

Data came from immunoSEQ multiplex PCR; TCRdb stores just in-frame clones and leaves some out. The repertoire holds 15,000 to 20,000 clones, with 70% to 85% as singletons. CDR1 and CDR2 from the germline V gene are SGHDT and YYEEEE. V shed 2 bases and J shed 5 bases, with 16 bases lying between them. This CDR3 comprises 15 residues. This clonotype was sampled from a human donor with non-small cell lung cancer. This chain uses TRBV5-6 with TRBJ1-1, with D uncertain. The sequencing input was lung tumor tissue. CDR3 sequence (DNA): TGTGCCAGCAGCTTAGGTTGGGTATTAGGGACTGAAGCTTTCTTT. Its translation is CASSLGWVLGTEAFF.